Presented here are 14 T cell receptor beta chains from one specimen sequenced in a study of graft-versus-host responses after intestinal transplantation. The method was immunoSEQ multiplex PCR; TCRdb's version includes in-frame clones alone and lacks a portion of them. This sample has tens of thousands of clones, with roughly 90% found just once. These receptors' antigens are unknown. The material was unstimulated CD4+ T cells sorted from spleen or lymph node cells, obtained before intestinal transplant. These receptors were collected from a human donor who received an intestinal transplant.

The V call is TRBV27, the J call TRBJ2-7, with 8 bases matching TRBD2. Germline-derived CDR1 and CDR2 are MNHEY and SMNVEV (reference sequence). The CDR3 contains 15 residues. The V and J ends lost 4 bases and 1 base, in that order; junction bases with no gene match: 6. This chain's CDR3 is CASSSLTGGSYEQYF. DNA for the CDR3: TGTGCCAGCAGTTCTCTGACGGGAGGGTCCTACGAGCAGTACTTC.

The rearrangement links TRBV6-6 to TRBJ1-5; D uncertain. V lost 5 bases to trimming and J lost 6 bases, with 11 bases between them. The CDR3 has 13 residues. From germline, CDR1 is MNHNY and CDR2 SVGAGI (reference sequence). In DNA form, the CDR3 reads TGTGCCAGCAGTATGTATGCGGGTCAGCCCCAGCATTTT. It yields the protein CASSMYAGQPQHF.

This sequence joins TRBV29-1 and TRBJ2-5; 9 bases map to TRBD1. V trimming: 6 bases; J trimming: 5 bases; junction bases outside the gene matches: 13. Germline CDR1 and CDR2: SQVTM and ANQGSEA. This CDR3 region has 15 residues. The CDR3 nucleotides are TGCAGCGTGACCGGGACAGGGCAACCGGGGGAGACCCAGTACTTC. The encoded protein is CSVTGTGQPGETQYF. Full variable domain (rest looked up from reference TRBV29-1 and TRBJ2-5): SAVISQKPSRDICQRGTSLTIQCQVDSQVTMMFWYRQQPGQSLTLIATANQGSEATYESGFVIDKFPISRPNLTFSTLTVSNMSPEDSSIYLCSVTGTGQPGETQYFGPGTRLLVL.

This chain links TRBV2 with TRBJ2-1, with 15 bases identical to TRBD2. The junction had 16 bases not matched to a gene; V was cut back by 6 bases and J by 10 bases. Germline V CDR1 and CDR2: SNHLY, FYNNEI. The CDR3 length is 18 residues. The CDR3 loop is CASSDYPPGLAGGREQFF. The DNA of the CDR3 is TGTGCCAGCAGCGACTACCCCCCGGGACTAGCGGGAGGACGGGAGCAGTTCTTC.

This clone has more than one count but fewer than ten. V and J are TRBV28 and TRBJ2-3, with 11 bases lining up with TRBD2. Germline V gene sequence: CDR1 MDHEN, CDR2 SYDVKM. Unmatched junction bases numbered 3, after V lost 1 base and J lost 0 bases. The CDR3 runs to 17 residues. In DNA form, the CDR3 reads TGTGCCAGCAGTTTATTAGCGGGAGGGCCTAGCACAGATACGCAGTATTTT. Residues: CASSLLAGGPSTDTQYF.

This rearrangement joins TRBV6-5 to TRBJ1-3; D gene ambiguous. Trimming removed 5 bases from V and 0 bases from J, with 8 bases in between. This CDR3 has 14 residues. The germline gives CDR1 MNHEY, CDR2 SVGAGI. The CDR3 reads CASSAQDSGNTIYF. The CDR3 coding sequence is TGTGCCAGCAGTGCGCAGGACTCTGGAAACACCATATATTTT.

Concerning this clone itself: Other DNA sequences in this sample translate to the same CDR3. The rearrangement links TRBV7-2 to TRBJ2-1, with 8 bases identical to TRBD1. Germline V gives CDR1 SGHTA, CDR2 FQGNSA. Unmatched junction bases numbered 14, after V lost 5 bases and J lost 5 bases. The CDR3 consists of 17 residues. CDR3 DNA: TGTGCCAGCAGCCCACTCCGAACAGGGGGTCCTCACAATGAGCAGTTCTTC. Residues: CASSPLRTGGPHNEQFF.

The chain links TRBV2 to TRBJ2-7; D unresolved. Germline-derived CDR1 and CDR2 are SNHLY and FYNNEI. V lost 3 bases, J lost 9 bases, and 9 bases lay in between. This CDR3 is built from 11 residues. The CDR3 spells CASSEEHGQYF. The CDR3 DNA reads TGTGCCAGCAGTGAGGAGCATGGGCAGTACTTC.

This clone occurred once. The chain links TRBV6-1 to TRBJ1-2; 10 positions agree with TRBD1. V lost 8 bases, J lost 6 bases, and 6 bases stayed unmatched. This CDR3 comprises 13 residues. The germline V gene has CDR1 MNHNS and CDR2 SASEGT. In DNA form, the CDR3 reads TGTGCCAGCCAAAGACAGGGGGCTGATGGCTACACCTTC. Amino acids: CASQRQGADGYTF.

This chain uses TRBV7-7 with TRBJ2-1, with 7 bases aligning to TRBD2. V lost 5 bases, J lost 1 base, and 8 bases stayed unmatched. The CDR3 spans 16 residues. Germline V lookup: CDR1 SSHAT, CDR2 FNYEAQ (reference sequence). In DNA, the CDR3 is TGTGCCAGCAGCCCGGGACTACCCCGATCCTACAATGAGCAGTTCTTC. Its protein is CASSPGLPRSYNEQFF.

The CDR3 DNA follows: TGTGCCAGCTCACCAATCCGCGGGAGGGCCATGGCCTACGAGCAGTACTTC. This encodes CASSPIRGRAMAYEQYF. The J gene is TRBJ2-7, the V gene TRBV18; TRBD2 aligns across 9 bases. CDR3 size: 17 residues. CDR1 is KGHSH, CDR2 LQKENI, per germline. V trimming: 2 bases; J trimming: 2 bases; junction bases outside the gene matches: 10.

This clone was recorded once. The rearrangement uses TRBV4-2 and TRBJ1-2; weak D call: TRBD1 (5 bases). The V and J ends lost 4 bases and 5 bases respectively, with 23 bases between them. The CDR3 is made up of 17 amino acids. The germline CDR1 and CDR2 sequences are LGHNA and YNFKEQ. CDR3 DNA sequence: TGTGCCAGCAGCCCTCCCCCCAGGCCGACAGCCGGTTATGGCTACACCTTC. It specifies CASSPPPRPTAGYGYTF.

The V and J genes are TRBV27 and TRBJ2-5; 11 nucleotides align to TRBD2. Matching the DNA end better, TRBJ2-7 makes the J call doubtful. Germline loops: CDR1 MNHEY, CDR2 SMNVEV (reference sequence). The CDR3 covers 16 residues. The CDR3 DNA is TGTGCCAGCAGTTTATACCAGGGACTAGCGGCCTACGAGCAGTACTTC. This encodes CASSLYQGLAAYEQYF.

This chain's CDR3 is CASSRDSGRETQYF. The CDR3 coding sequence is TGTGCCAGCAGTCGGGACAGCGGAAGAGAGACCCAGTACTTC. The rearrangement uses TRBV6-1 and TRBJ2-5, with 7 bases matching TRBD1. The junction had 7 bases not matched to a gene; V was cut back by 5 bases and J by 4 bases. This CDR3 is built from 14 residues. CDR1 is MNHNS, CDR2 SASEGT, per germline.